What follows are 23 T cell receptor beta chains derived from one specimen sequenced in a study of blood T cell repertoires in COVID-19. Data came from immunoSEQ multiplex PCR; TCRdb stores just in-frame clones and leaves some out. The profile shows about 87,000 clones, over 75% of them singletons. The sample consisted of peripheral blood. These receptors were taken from an elderly woman with COVID-19, enrolled during active disease.

The CDR3 loop reads CASSPLTGYGYTF. CDR3 in DNA: TGTGCCAGCTCACCACTAACAGGGTATGGCTACACCTTC. V is TRBV18 and J is TRBJ1-2, with a possible D match to TRBD1 (6 bases). Germline values: CDR1 KGHSH, CDR2 LQKENI. V lost 1 base and J 5 bases, leaving 8 bases between the germline ends. The CDR3 contains 13 residues.

CDR3: CASTAEGAVHTEAFF. CDR3 nucleotides: TGTGCCAGCACTGCCGAAGGGGCGGTGCACACTGAAGCTTTCTTT. The V and J genes are TRBV2 and TRBJ1-1, with TRBD1 as a possible D gene (5 bases). The CDR3 totals 15 residues. V shed 7 bases and J shed 3 bases, with 18 bases lying between them. Germline CDR1 reads SNHLY; CDR2 reads FYNNEI.

The V call is TRBV5-1, the J call TRBJ2-7; 13 bases fit TRBD2. With V trimmed by 4 bases and J by 4 bases, 5 bases remained unmatched. Germline loops: CDR1 SGHRS, CDR2 YFSETQ. There are 15 residues in the CDR3. CDR3 DNA sequence: TGCGCCAGCAGCAGTACTAGCGGGAGGGGATACGAGCAGTACTTC. Translating it yields CASSSTSGRGYEQYF.

The chain carries TRBV29-1 and TRBJ1-2; 12 nucleotides align to TRBD1. V lost 1 base, J lost 7 bases, and 7 bases stayed unmatched. Germline CDR1 reads SQVTM; CDR2 reads ANQGSEA. The CDR3 consists of 15 residues. CDR3 amino acids: CSVEAGTGGISGYTF. CDR3 bases: TGCAGCGTTGAAGCCGGGACAGGGGGCATTAGTGGCTACACCTTC.

V usage is TRBV28 and J usage is TRBJ2-1; 8 bases line up with TRBD2. The CDR3 loop spans 14 amino acids. V lost 6 bases, J lost 7 bases, and 8 bases stayed unmatched. Germline-derived CDR1 and CDR2 are MDHEN and SYDVKM. The CDR3 bases are TGTGCCAGCAGAGCCCCGGGACTAGATAATGAGCAGTTCTTC. Translation gives CASRAPGLDNEQFF.

This clone turned up a few times. The chain joins TRBV5-1 to TRBJ2-1, with 7 bases matching TRBD2. The ends lost 3 bases at V and 7 bases at J; junction bases unmatched: 13. Per germline, CDR1 SGHRS and CDR2 YFSETQ. This CDR3 is built from 16 residues. The CDR3 loop reads CASSSIGGRGLNEQFF. CDR3 DNA sequence: TGCGCCAGCAGCTCGATTGGCGGGAGAGGGCTAAATGAGCAGTTCTTC.

This clone was seen more than once but under ten times. Distinct nucleotide sequences in the sample also encode this CDR3. The V call is TRBV30, the J call TRBJ1-2; 8 bases map to TRBD1. This CDR3 has 13 residues. V lost 0 bases, J lost 5 bases, and 2 bases stayed unmatched. Germline CDR1 is GTSNPN and CDR2 is SVGIG (reference sequence). The CDR3 region is CAWSVGTGYGYTF. Here the CDR3 DNA reads TGTGCCTGGAGTGTAGGGACAGGTTATGGCTACACCTTC. The variable domain in full, completed from reference TRBV30 and TRBJ1-2, reads SQTIHQWPATLVQPVGSPLSLECTVEGTSNPNLYWYRQAAGRGLQLLFYSVGIGQISSEVPQNLSASRPQDRQFILSSKKLLLSDSGFYLCAWSVGTGYGYTFGSGTRLTVV.

V is TRBV6-5 and J is TRBJ1-1, with D tentatively TRBD1 (5 bases). Germline loops: CDR1 MNHEY, CDR2 SVGAGI. The V gene lost 5 bases and the J gene lost 4 bases, with 17 bases spanning the gap. The CDR3 runs 15 residues. The CDR3: CASSTRGTWGTEAFF. The CDR3 DNA reads TGTGCCAGCAGTACCCGGGGGACTTGGGGCACTGAAGCTTTCTTT.

This chain connects TRBV18 to TRBJ2-3, with TRBD2 matching over 10 bases. There are 16 residues in the CDR3. The germline V gene encodes CDR1 KGHSH and CDR2 LQKENI. The junction had 3 bases not matched to a gene; V was cut back by 1 base and J by 2 bases. CDR3 amino acids: CASSPRTSGNTDTQYF. CDR3 DNA sequence: TGTGCCAGCTCACCACGGACTAGCGGAAACACAGATACGCAGTATTTT.

The chain uses TRBV5-4 and TRBJ1-2, with TRBD1 matching 11 bases. Per germline, CDR1 SGHNT and CDR2 YYREEE (reference sequence). Trimming took 0 bases from V and 8 from J; bases not matched to a gene: 6. The CDR3 extends over 15 amino acids. The CDR3 DNA is TGTGCCAGCAGCTTGGCCGGACAGGGGGCTGGGGGCTACACCTTC. Translated: CASSLAGQGAGGYTF.

J is TRBJ1-1 and V is TRBV29-1, with D unclear. Germline V gene data show CDR1 as SQVTM and CDR2 as ANQGSEA. There are 11 residues in the CDR3. Trimming removed 4 bases from V and 4 bases from J, with 7 bases in between. The CDR3 region has the DNA TGCAGCGTTGTTCCGGGCACTGAAGCTTTCTTT. Its translation is CSVVPGTEAFF.

The V gene is TRBV7-2, the J gene TRBJ2-5; 10 bases fit TRBD1. Trimming at V came to 6 bases and at J to 4 bases, leaving 5 bases not matched to a gene. CDR3 size: 14 residues. Germline V gene lookup returns CDR1 SGHTA and CDR2 FQGNSA. Written as DNA, the CDR3 is TGTGCCAGCAGTTTGGACAGGGGGAGAGAGACCCAGTACTTC. It specifies CASSLDRGRETQYF.

The genes are TRBV5-1 and TRBJ2-1; D ambiguous. Germline V gene data show CDR1 as SGHRS and CDR2 as YFSETQ. The CDR3 loop spans 15 amino acids. With 1 base removed from V and 7 bases from J, the gap between germline ends came to 15 bases. The CDR3 protein is CASSLRLVSSNEQFF. DNA of the CDR3: TGCGCCAGCAGCTTGAGATTAGTTAGCAGTAATGAGCAGTTCTTC. The complete variable domain, with remaining parts taken from reference TRBV5-1 and TRBJ2-1, reads KAGVTQTPRYLIKTRGQQVTLSCSPISGHRSVSWYQQTPGQGLQFLFEYFSETQRNKGNFPGRFSGRQFSNSRSEMNVSTLELGDSALYLCASSLRLVSSNEQFFGPGTRLTVL.

V usage is TRBV7-9 and J usage is TRBJ1-1; TRBD1 aligns across 12 bases. This CDR3 contains 15 residues. Trimming cost V 6 bases and J 0 bases; bases outside gene matches: 2. Per germline, CDR1 SEHNR and CDR2 FQNEAQ (reference sequence). In DNA form, the CDR3 reads TGTGCCAGCAGAGGGGACAGGGGGCTGAACACTGAAGCTTTCTTT. Its protein is CASRGDRGLNTEAFF.

The gene calls are TRBV7-9 and TRBJ1-4, with D unresolved. CDR3 length: 11 amino acids. With 3 bases removed from V and 6 bases from J, the gap between germline ends came to 2 bases. CDR1 is SEHNR, CDR2 FQNEAQ, per germline (reference sequence). The CDR3 sequence is CASSFYEKLFF. The CDR3 DNA reads as TGTGCCAGCAGCTTCTATGAAAAACTGTTTTTT. Complete variable domain (other parts from reference TRBV7-9 and TRBJ1-4): DTGVSQNPRHKITKRGQNVTFRCDPISEHNRLYWYRQTLGQGPEFLTYFQNEAQLEKSRLLSDRFSAERPKGSFSTLEIQRTEQGDSAMYLCASSFYEKLFFGSGTQLSVL.

The rearrangement links TRBV7-2 to TRBJ1-2; 7 positions match TRBD1. Germline CDR1 reads SGHTA; CDR2 reads FQGNSA. The CDR3 spans 13 residues. The V and J ends lost 8 bases and 5 bases, in that order; junction bases with no gene match: 8. As DNA, the CDR3 is TGTGCCAGCGGGAGTAACAGGGGATATGGCTACACCTTC. Translating it yields CASGSNRGYGYTF.

The chain is built from TRBV6-1 and TRBJ2-7, with 9 bases lining up with TRBD2. Germline V gives CDR1 MNHNS, CDR2 SASEGT. The CDR3 is made up of 16 amino acids. V lost 2 bases to trimming and J lost 7 bases; unmatched junction nucleotides: 12. The CDR3 region is CASSESATSGVREQYF. The CDR3 bases are TGTGCCAGCAGTGAAAGTGCGACTAGCGGAGTCCGAGAGCAGTACTTC.

The genes are TRBV5-4 and TRBJ2-5, with TRBD2 matching over 12 bases. CDR1 is SGHNT, CDR2 YYREEE, per germline (reference sequence). The CDR3 totals 18 residues. V lost 3 bases to trimming and J lost 5 bases; unmatched junction nucleotides: 14. CDR3 nucleotides: TGTGCCAGCAGCTCCCCCCGGCCTAGCGGGGGGGGTGGGGAGACCCAGTACTTC. Its protein is CASSSPRPSGGGGETQYF.

V and J are TRBV7-3 and TRBJ1-2; TRBD1 might be the D (6 bases). V was cut by 2 bases and J by 6 bases, with 13 bases left in between. Germline assignment: CDR1 SGHTA and CDR2 FQGTGA. The CDR3 is made up of 14 amino acids. This CDR3 is CASSLSSRDNGYTF. CDR3 in DNA: TGTGCCAGCAGCTTATCTTCCAGGGACAATGGCTACACCTTC.

The chain joins TRBV27 to TRBJ1-2, with 9 bases identical to TRBD1. This CDR3 contains 15 residues. CDR1 and CDR2 (germline): MNHEY, SMNVEV (reference sequence). Trimming cost V 9 bases and J 4 bases; bases outside gene matches: 12. CDR3 bases: TGTGCCAGTACCTTGTGGACAGGGGACCTCTATGGCTACACCTTC. Translated: CASTLWTGDLYGYTF.

V usage is TRBV5-6 and J usage is TRBJ1-1; 8 nucleotides agree with TRBD1. This CDR3 is built from 14 residues. V gave up 2 bases and J gave up 4 bases; unmatched junction bases: 4. Germline CDR1 is SGHDT and CDR2 is YYEEEE. The CDR3 DNA reads as TGTGCCAGCAGCTTCCCAGGGGGCAGCACTGAAGCTTTCTTT. Translated: CASSFPGGSTEAFF.

This chain joins TRBV2 and TRBJ2-1, with TRBD2 identical over 13 bases. V dropped 2 bases and J dropped 13; count of bases not matched to a gene: 5. CDR3 length: 14 residues. Germline CDR1 is SNHLY and CDR2 is FYNNEI. As DNA, the CDR3 is TGTGCCAGCAGTGAAAGGACTAGCGGGAGTTTTCAGTTCTTC. Translation: CASSERTSGSFQFF. The full variable domain, rest sourced from reference TRBV2 and TRBJ2-1, is EPEVTQTPSHQVTQMGQEVILRCVPISNHLYFYWYRQILGQKVEFLVSFYNNEISEKSEIFDDQFSVERPDGSNFTLKIRSTKLEDSAMYFCASSERTSGSFQFFGPGTRLTVL.

The gene calls are TRBV28 and TRBJ1-6, with no clear D. V was cut by 2 bases and J by 9 bases, with 5 bases left in between. Germline assignment: CDR1 MDHEN and CDR2 SYDVKM. The length of the CDR3 is 12 residues. This CDR3 is CASSLPGSPLHF. CDR3 bases: TGTGCCAGCAGTTTACCCGGTTCACCCCTCCACTTT.